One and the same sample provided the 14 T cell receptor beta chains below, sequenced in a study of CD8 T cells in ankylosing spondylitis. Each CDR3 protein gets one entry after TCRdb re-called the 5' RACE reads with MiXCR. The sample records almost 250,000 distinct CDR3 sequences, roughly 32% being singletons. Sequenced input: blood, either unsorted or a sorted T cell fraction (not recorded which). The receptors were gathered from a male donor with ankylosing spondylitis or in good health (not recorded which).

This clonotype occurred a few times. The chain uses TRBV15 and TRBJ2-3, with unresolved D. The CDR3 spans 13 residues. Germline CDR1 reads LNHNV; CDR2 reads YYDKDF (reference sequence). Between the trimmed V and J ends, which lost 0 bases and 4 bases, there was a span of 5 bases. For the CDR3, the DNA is TGTGCCACCAGCAGAGATTCGTCAGATACGCAGTATTTT. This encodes CATSRDSSDTQYF.

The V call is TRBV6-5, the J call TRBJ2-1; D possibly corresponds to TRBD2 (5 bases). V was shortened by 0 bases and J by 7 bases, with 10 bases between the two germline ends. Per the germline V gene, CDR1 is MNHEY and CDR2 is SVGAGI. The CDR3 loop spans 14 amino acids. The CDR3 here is CASSYSEPGNEQFF. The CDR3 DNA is TGTGCCAGCAGTTACTCGGAGCCGGGGAATGAGCAGTTCTTC.

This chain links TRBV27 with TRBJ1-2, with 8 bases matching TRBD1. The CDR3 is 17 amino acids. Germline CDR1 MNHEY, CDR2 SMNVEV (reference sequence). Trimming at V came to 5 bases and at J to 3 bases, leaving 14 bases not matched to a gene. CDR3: CASSPLWTGTDDYGYTF. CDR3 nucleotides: TGTGCCAGCAGTCCCCTGTGGACAGGGACAGACGACTATGGCTACACCTTC.

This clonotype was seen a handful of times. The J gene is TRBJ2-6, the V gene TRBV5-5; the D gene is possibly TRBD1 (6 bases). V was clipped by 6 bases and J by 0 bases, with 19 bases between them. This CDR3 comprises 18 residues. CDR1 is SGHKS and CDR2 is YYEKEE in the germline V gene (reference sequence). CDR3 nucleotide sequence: TGTGCCAGCATGCAATGGGCAGGGGATTACTCTGGGGCCAACGTCCTGACTTTC. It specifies CASMQWAGDYSGANVLTF.

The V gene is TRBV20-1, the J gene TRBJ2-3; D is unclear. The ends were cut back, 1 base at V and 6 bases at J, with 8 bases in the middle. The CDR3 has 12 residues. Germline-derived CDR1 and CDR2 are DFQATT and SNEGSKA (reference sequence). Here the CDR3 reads CSARVPGDTQYF. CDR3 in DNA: TGCAGTGCTAGAGTCCCAGGCGATACGCAGTATTTT.

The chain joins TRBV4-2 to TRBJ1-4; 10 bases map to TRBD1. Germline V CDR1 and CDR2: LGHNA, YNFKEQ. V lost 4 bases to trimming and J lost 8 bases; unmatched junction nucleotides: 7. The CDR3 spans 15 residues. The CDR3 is CASSRTGTGAEKLFF. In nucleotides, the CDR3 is TGTGCCAGCAGCCGCACCGGGACAGGGGCCGAAAAACTGTTTTTT.

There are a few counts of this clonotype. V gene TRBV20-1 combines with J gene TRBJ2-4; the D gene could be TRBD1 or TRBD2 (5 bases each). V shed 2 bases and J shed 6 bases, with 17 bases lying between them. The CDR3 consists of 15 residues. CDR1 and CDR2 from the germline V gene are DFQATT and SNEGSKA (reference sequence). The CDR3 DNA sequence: TGCAGTGCTAGACGGCCGGGAACAGGACCAAACATTCAGTACTTC. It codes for CSARRPGTGPNIQYF.

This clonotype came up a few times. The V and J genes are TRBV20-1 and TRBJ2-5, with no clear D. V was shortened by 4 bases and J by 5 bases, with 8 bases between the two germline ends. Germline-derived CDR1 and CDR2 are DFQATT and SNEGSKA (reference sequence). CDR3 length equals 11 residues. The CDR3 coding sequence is TGCAGTGCTATGCTGGGGGAGACCCAGTACTTC. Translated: CSAMLGETQYF.

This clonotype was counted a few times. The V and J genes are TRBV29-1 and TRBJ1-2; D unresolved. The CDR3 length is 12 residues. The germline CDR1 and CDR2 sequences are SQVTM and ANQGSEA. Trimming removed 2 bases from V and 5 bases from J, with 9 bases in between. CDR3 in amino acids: CSVEMGYYGYTF. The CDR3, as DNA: TGCAGCGTTGAAATGGGGTATTATGGCTACACCTTC.

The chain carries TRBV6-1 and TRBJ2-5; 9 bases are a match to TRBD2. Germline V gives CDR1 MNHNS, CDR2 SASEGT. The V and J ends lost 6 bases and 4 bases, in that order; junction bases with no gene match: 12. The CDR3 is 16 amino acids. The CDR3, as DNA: TGTGCCAGCAGGACCACTTTGCTAGCGGGGAGAGAGACCCAGTACTTC. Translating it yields CASRTTLLAGRETQYF.

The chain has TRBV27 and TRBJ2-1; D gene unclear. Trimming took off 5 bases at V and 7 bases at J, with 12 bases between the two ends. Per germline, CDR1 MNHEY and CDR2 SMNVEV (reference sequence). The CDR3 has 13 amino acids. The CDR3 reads CASSPRLTNEQFF. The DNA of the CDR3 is TGTGCCAGCAGTCCACGACTGACGAATGAGCAGTTCTTC.

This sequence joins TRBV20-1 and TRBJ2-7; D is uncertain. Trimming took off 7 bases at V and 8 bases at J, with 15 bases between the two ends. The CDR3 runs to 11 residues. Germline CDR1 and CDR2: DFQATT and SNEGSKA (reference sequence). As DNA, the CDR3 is TGCAGTGGAGAACTTGGTGAACAGCAGTACTTC. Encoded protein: CSGELGEQQYF.

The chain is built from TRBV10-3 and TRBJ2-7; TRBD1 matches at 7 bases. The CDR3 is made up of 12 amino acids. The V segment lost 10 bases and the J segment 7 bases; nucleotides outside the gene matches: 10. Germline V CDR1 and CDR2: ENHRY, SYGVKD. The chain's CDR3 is CATGTVSLEQYF. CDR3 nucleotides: TGTGCCACCGGGACAGTCTCTTTGGAGCAGTACTTC.

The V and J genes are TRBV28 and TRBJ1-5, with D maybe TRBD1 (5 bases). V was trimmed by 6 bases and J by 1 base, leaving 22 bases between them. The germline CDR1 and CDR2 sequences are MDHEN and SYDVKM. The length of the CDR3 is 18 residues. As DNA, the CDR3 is TGTGCCAGCAGCCCGCCGGACATTAGTCCTTTGAGCAATCAGCCCCAGCATTTT. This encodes CASSPPDISPLSNQPQHF.